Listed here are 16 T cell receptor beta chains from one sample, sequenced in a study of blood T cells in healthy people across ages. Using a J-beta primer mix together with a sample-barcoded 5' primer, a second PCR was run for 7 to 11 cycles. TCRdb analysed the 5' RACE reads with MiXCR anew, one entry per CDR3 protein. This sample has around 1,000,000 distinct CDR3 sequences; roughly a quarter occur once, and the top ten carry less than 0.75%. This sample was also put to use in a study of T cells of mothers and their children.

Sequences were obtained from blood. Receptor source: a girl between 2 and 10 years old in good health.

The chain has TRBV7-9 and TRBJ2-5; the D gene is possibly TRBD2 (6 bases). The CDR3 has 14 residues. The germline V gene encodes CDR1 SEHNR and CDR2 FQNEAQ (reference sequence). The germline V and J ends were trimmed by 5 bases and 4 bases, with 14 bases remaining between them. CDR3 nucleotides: TGTGCCAGCAGCCAACCGGGGGACCCAGAGACCCAGTACTTC. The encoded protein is CASSQPGDPETQYF.

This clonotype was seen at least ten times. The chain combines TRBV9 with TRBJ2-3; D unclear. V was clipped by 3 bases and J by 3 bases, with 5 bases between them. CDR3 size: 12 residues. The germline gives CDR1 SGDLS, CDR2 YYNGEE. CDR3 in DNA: TGTGCCAGCAGCGCGAATACAGATACGCAGTATTTT. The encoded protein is CASSANTDTQYF.

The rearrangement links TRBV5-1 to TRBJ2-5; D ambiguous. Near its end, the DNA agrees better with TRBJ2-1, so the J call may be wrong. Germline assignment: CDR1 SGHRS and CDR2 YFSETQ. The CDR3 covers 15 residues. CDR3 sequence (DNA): TGCGCCAGCAGCTTCACAGATTCCGCACCCGATGAGCAGTTCTTC. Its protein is CASSFTDSAPDEQFF.

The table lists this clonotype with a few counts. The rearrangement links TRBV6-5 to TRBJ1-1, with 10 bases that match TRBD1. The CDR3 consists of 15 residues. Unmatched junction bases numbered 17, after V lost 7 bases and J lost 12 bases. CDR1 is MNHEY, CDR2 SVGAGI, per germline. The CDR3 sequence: CASTNRIRDRGVSFF. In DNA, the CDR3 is TGTGCCAGCACCAACCGGATCCGGGACAGGGGTGTGTCTTTCTTT.

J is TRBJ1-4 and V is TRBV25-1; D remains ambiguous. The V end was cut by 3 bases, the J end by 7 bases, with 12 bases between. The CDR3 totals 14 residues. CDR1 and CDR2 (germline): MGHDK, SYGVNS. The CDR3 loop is CASSEGKWGEKLFF. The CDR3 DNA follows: TGTGCCAGCAGTGAGGGTAAATGGGGTGAAAAACTGTTTTTT.

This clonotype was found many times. The CDR3: CASSLRSAFETQYF. The DNA for the CDR3 is TGTGCCAGCAGTTTGAGAAGTGCCTTCGAGACCCAGTACTTC. This chain uses TRBV28 with TRBJ2-5, with D uncertain. CDR3 length: 14 amino acids. Germline-derived CDR1 and CDR2 are MDHEN and SYDVKM. Between the trimmed V and J ends, which lost 3 bases and 5 bases, there was a span of 13 bases. Based on the CDR3 plus reference TRBV28 and TRBJ2-5, the full variable domain is DVKVTQSSRYLVKRTGEKVFLECVQDMDHENMFWYRQDPGLGLRLIYFSYDVKMKEKGDIPEGYSVSREKKERFSLILESASTNQTSMYLCASSLRSAFETQYFGPGTRLLVL.

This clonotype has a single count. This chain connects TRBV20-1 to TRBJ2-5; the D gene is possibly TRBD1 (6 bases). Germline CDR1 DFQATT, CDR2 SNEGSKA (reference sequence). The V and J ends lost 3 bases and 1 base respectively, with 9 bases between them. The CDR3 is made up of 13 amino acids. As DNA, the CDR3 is TGCAGTGCTAGGACAGGATCCCAAGAGACCCAGTACTTC. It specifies CSARTGSQETQYF.

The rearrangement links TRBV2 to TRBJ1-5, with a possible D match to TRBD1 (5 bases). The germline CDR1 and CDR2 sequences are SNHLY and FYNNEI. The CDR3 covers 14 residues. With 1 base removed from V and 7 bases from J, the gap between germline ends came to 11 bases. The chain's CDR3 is CASSEGGGVQPQHF. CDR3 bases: TGTGCCAGCAGTGAAGGGGGGGGGGTCCAGCCCCAGCATTTT.

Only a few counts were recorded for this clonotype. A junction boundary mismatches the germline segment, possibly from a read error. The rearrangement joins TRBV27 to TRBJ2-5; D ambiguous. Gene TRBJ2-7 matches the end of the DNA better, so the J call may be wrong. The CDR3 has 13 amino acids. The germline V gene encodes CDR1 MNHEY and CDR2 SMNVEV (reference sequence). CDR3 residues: CASSIGIGYEQYF. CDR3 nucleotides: TGTGCTAGCAGCATTGGTATTGGGTACGAGCAGTACTTC.

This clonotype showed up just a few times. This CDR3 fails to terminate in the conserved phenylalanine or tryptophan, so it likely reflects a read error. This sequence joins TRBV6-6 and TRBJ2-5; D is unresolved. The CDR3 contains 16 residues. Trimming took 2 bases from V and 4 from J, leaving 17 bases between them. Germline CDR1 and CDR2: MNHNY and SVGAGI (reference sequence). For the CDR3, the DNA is TGTGCCAGCAGTTACCCCTCTAAAGGCTGGGGAGAGACCCAGTACCTC. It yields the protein CASSYPSKGWGETQYL.

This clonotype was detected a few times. The CDR3 sequence is CASSLGPRLGDTEAFF. In DNA, the CDR3 is TGTGCCAGCAGTTTAGGGCCCCGTCTGGGAGACACTGAAGCTTTCTTT. V is TRBV12-3 or TRBV12-4 and J is TRBJ1-1; D remains ambiguous. The CDR3 is 16 residues long. The V and J ends lost 1 base and 3 bases respectively, with 15 bases between them.

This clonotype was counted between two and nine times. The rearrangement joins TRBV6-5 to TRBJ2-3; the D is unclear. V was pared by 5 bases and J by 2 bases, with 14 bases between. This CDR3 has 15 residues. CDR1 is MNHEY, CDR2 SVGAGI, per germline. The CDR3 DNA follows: TGTGCCAGCAGTACCAATTACGCGTTCACAGATACGCAGTATTTT. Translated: CASSTNYAFTDTQYF.

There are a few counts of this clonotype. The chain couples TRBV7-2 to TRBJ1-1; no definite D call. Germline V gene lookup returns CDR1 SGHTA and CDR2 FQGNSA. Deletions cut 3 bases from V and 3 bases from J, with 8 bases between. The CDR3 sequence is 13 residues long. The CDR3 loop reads CASSFHGDTEAFF. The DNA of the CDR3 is TGTGCCAGCAGCTTCCATGGGGACACTGAAGCTTTCTTT.

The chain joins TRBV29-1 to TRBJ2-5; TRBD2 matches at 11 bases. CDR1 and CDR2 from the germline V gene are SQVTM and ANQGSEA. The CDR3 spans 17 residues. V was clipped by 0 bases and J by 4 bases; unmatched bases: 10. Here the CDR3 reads CSVEDPSGRWSGETQYF. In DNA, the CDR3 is TGCAGCGTTGAAGATCCTAGCGGGAGGTGGAGTGGAGAGACCCAGTACTTC.

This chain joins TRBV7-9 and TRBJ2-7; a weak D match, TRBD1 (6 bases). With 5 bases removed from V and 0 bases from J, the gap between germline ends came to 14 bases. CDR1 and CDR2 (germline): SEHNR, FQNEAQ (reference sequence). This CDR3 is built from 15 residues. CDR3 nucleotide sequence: TGTGCCAGCAGCATAGGGGGACGGAACTCCTACGAGCAGTACTTC. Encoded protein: CASSIGGRNSYEQYF.

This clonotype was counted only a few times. The DNA for the CDR3 is TGTGCCAGCAGCGTAGTTGTCGGGACTGAAGCTTTCTTT. This codes for CASSVVVGTEAFF. V gene TRBV9 combines with J gene TRBJ1-1; D gene ambiguous. The germline V gene has CDR1 SGDLS and CDR2 YYNGEE. The CDR3 sequence is 13 residues long. Deletions cut 0 bases from V and 5 bases from J, with 8 bases between. The full variable domain, rest sourced from reference TRBV9 and TRBJ1-1, is DSGVTQTPKHLITATGQRVTLRCSPRSGDLSVYWYQQSLDQGLQFLIQYYNGEERAKGNILERFSAQQFPDLHSELNLSSLELGDSALYFCASSVVVGTEAFFGQGTRLTVV.